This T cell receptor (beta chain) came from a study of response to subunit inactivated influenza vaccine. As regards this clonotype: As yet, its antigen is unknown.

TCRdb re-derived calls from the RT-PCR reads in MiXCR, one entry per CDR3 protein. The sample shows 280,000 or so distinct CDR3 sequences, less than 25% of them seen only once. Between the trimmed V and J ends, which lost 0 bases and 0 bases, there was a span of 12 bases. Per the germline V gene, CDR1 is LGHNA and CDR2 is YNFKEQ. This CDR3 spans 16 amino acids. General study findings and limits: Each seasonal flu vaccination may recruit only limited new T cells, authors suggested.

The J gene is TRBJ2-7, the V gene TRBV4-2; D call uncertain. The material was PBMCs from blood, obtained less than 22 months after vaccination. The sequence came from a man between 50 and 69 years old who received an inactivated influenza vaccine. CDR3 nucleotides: TGTGCCAGCAGCCAAGACCCCGCGAGGAGCTCCTACGAGCAGTACTTC. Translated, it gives CASSQDPARSSYEQYF.